This TCR beta chain originates from a study of blood T cell repertoires in COVID-19 (dated by TCRdb to 2018 to 2020). Turning to the overall study: The collaborator samples originated in the United States, Italy and Spain and spanned the acute and convalescent phases of COVID-19. The prospective study material was composed of cDNA or gDNA derived from T cells, B-cell-depleted T cells, or PBMCs. Deeply sampled blood TCRbeta repertoires from subjects exposed to, actively infected with, or recovered from COVID-19 were included in the dataset. The repertoires were released in a freely available public database meant as a resource for research on the immune response to SARS-CoV-2. Samples were obtained from the ongoing ImmuneRACE study (first 160 participants) and from some 1,200 subjects provided by 6 global collaborators. The sample metadata nearly always contained a de-identified subject ID, COVID-19 status, age in years and sex. Where available, HLA class I and class II types were taken from metadata supplied by the sample provider and were not determined by assay-based typing.

TCRbeta CDR3 regions were amplified from genomic DNA by means of the immunoSEQ Assay, a bias-controlled multiplex PCR. The original pipeline was this. The number of nucleated cells in each sample was estimated from the amplification of reference gene primers within the assay. Sequence reads were collapsed and filtered to measure the absolute abundance of every unique TCRbeta CDR3 rearrangement. For each sample, productive Simpson clonality was calculated by taking the square root of Simpson's diversity index across productive rearrangements. TCRdb obtained this table from immuneACCESS and retained in-frame rearrangements with V and J assigned. These tables miss some clones; where compared with another copy, unresolved V genes account for less than half of the shortfall, and the remainder is unexplained. V and J calls and clone size come straight from that table; D and trimming were deduced from the DNA. The sample data list 55,000 to 80,000 clones, and 88% of these were observed just once. The ten largest account for roughly 30% of the sample.

Concerning this clone: What this receptor recognizes is not known. No much larger clone is present one base from it, and per-base qualities are unavailable.

Each collaborating institution followed its own protocols to collect whole blood in K2EDTA tubes. For TCRbeta analysis, collaborators shipped samples as frozen whole blood, isolated PBMCs, or DNA extracted from either of those sample types. The study at large found these results: The amount of clinical and demographic metadata varied by source and participant and was provided uncurated.

The germline V gene sets CDR1 to SGDLS and CDR2 to YYNGEE. The CDR3, cysteine through phenylalanine, is 14 amino acids long. Left in the record is the CDR3 DNA by itself, 42 bases read in frame from the first base. V gives up 3 bases and J gives up 9 bases, and the segment between their germline ends measures 13 bases. Sequencing used peripheral blood. Here the chain combines TRBV9 and TRBJ1-6, with an unclear D gene assignment. The receptor comes from a man in his fifties with acute or convalescent COVID-19. CDR3 protein: CASSGRSRGSPLHF. In nucleotide form, the sequence is TGTGCCAGCAGCGGACGGTCCCGGGGTTCACCCCTCCACTTT.